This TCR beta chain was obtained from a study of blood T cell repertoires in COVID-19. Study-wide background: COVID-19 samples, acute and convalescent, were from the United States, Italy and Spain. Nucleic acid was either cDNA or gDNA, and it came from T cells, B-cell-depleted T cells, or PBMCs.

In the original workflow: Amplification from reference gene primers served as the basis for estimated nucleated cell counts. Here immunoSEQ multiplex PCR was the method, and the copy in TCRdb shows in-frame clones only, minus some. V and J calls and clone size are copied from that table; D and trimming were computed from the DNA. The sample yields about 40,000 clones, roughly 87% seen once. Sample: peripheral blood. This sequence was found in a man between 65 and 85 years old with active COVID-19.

CDR3 sequence: CASRWTSGGAPEPFF. CDR3 DNA sequence: TGTGCCAGCAGGTGGACTAGCGGGGGGGCTCCCGAACCGTTCTTC. The chain combines TRBV11-2 with TRBJ2-1; 15 nucleotides match TRBD2. This CDR3 contains 15 residues. With V trimmed by 6 bases and J by 15 bases, 12 bases remained unmatched. Germline CDR1 is SGHAT and CDR2 is FQNNGV.